What follows are 27 T cell receptor beta chains derived from one specimen sequenced in a study of shared clonotypes between healthy human individuals. The repertoire was sequenced with immunoSEQ multiplex PCR; TCRdb's copy has only in-frame clones and lacks some. The sample holds about a million clones, about 77% seen once. Sequencing used memory CD4+ T cells sorted from blood. Subset denoted: CD45RA-negative fraction. The receptor source for this set is a man in his late teens or twenties in good health.

This chain joins TRBV11-2 and TRBJ1-2; D uncertain. Germline values: CDR1 SGHAT, CDR2 FQNNGV. This CDR3 is 12 amino acids long. The ends were cut back, 0 bases at V and 8 bases at J, with 7 bases in the middle. CDR3 loop: CASSLDRYGYTF. For the CDR3, the DNA is TGTGCCAGCAGCTTAGATCGCTACGGCTACACCTTC. Supplemented by reference TRBV11-2 and TRBJ1-2, the full variable domain reads EAGVAQSPRYKIIEKRQSVAFWCNPISGHATLYWYQQILGQGPKLLIQFQNNGVVDDSQLPKDRFSAERLKGVDSTLKIQPAKLEDSAVYLCASSLDRYGYTFGSGTRLTVV.

The chain links TRBV10-3 to TRBJ1-3; tentatively, D is TRBD1 (6 bases). CDR1 and CDR2 from the germline V gene are ENHRY and SYGVKD. V shed 0 bases and J shed 0 bases, with 9 bases lying between them. The CDR3 spans 16 residues. Written as DNA, the CDR3 is TGTGCCATCAGTGAGTCCGGACAGCTCTCTGGAAACACCATATATTTT. Amino acids: CAISESGQLSGNTIYF.

Here the CDR3 reads CASSGGRAYEQYF. Here the CDR3 DNA reads TGTGCCAGCAGTGGGGGACGGGCCTACGAGCAGTACTTC. V gene TRBV7-2 combines with J gene TRBJ2-7; D tentatively fits TRBD1 or TRBD2 (5 bases each). The CDR3 runs to 13 residues. The ends were cut back, 6 bases at V and 2 bases at J, with 11 bases in the middle. Per germline, CDR1 SGHTA and CDR2 FQGNSA. The full variable domain, rest sourced from reference TRBV7-2 and TRBJ2-7, is GAGVSQSPSNKVTEKGKDVELRCDPISGHTALYWYRQSLGQGLEFLIYFQGNSAPDKSGLPSDRFSAERTGGSVSTLTIQRTQQEDSAVYLCASSGGRAYEQYFGPGTRLTVT.

This clone was seen more than once but under ten times. V and J are TRBV5-1 and TRBJ2-4; TRBD2 matches at 12 bases. CDR3 length equals 16 residues. The ends lost 0 bases at V and 7 bases at J; junction bases unmatched: 5. Germline V gene lookup returns CDR1 SGHRS and CDR2 YFSETQ. CDR3: CASSLGTSGITNIQYF. Written as DNA, the CDR3 is TGCGCCAGCAGCTTGGGGACTAGCGGGATAACGAACATTCAGTACTTC.

V and J are TRBV2 and TRBJ2-2; TRBD1 might be the D (7 bases). The germline V gene has CDR1 SNHLY and CDR2 FYNNEI. V was clipped by 6 bases and J by 2 bases, with 13 bases between them. CDR3 length: 15 residues. The CDR3 coding sequence is TGTGCCAGCAGAGGAGGGACAGCAAACACCGGGGAGCTGTTTTTT. This codes for CASRGGTANTGELFF.

The rearrangement joins TRBV11-2 to TRBJ1-3; no clear D gene. Germline lookup yields CDR1 SGHAT and CDR2 FQNNGV. This CDR3 has 15 amino acids. Trimming removed 4 bases at V and 0 bases at J, with 10 bases between. CDR3 sequence: CASSWDPVSGNTIYF. CDR3 in DNA: TGTGCCAGCAGCTGGGATCCGGTCTCTGGAAACACCATATATTTT.

There are a few counts of this clone. The chain carries TRBV30 and TRBJ1-6, with D maybe TRBD1 (5 bases). V was trimmed by 0 bases and J by 10 bases, leaving 16 bases between them. Germline-derived CDR1 and CDR2 are GTSNPN and SVGIG (reference sequence). CDR3 length equals 15 residues. CDR3 in DNA: TGTGCCTGGAGTGTTACCGGGACTGATTTATCACCCCTCCACTTT. Residues: CAWSVTGTDLSPLHF.

The chain combines TRBV15 with TRBJ1-4, with 9 bases fitting TRBD1. The length of the CDR3 is 15 residues. J gave up 6 bases and V 3 bases, and 5 bases lay outside the gene matches. CDR1 is LNHNV and CDR2 is YYDKDF in the germline V gene (reference sequence). The CDR3 protein is CATSRSGQGYEKLFF. Here the CDR3 DNA reads TGTGCCACCAGCAGGTCGGGACAGGGTTATGAAAAACTGTTTTTT.

The CDR3 nucleotides are TGTGCCAGCAGCTTACAGGGGGACGGGGAAAAACTGTTTTTT. It codes for CASSLQGDGEKLFF. The chain uses TRBV7-2 and TRBJ1-4, with TRBD1 matching 7 bases. The junction had 5 bases not matched to a gene; V was cut back by 2 bases and J by 8 bases. Germline loops: CDR1 SGHTA, CDR2 FQGNSA. The length of the CDR3 is 14 residues.

This chain joins TRBV6-1 and TRBJ2-1, with 10 bases lining up with TRBD1. The CDR3 totals 15 residues. CDR1 MNHNS and CDR2 SASEGT come from the germline V gene. The J segment lost 2 bases and the V segment lost 8 bases, leaving 6 bases of the junction unmatched. The chain's CDR3 is CASLGDRGTYNEQFF. As DNA, the CDR3 is TGTGCCAGCTTAGGGGACAGGGGAACCTACAATGAGCAGTTCTTC.

J is TRBJ2-7 and V is TRBV6-5, with 7 bases lining up with TRBD1. CDR3 length: 13 residues. The trim removed 6 bases at V and 0 bases at J, leaving 2 bases unmatched. CDR1 and CDR2 (germline): MNHEY, SVGAGI. The DNA of the CDR3 is TGTGCCAGCAGGGACAGGCACTCCTACGAGCAGTACTTC. As protein: CASRDRHSYEQYF.

This sequence joins TRBV6-5 and TRBJ2-5; D not certain. CDR1 and CDR2 (germline): MNHEY, SVGAGI. The CDR3 spans 15 residues. V was shortened by 5 bases and J by 0 bases, with 13 bases between the two germline ends. DNA of the CDR3: TGTGCCAGCAGTCCGCTAACTGGAAACCAAGAGACCCAGTACTTC. Protein sequence: CASSPLTGNQETQYF.

This chain links TRBV4-3 with TRBJ1-4; perhaps TRBD1 as D (5 bases). Germline V gene lookup returns CDR1 LGHNA and CDR2 YSLEER. There are 15 residues in the CDR3. The V and J ends lost 2 bases and 8 bases respectively, with 15 bases between them. The CDR3 region is CASSQNLGTTEKLFF. Here the CDR3 DNA reads TGCGCCAGCAGCCAAAATCTAGGGACGACGGAAAAACTGTTTTTT.

This clone was counted once. This chain connects TRBV10-3 to TRBJ2-1; D may be TRBD1 (5 bases). Trimming shortened V by 0 bases and J by 0 bases, and 12 bases separated the two germline ends. CDR3 length: 17 amino acids. Germline-derived CDR1 and CDR2 are ENHRY and SYGVKD. This CDR3 is CAISESQAGLSYNEQFF. The CDR3 DNA is TGTGCCATCAGTGAGTCGCAGGCAGGGCTCTCCTACAATGAGCAGTTCTTC.

This clone appeared a few times. This chain connects TRBV6-1 to TRBJ1-6; 8 bases map to TRBD1. The CDR3 spans 13 residues. The germline CDR1 and CDR2 sequences are MNHNS and SASEGT. Losses at the gene ends were 3 bases for V and 12 bases for J; bases not matched to a gene: 4. DNA of the CDR3: TGTGCCAGCAGTGACACAGGGGGAGGACCCCTCCACTTT. Translated: CASSDTGGGPLHF.

The chain links TRBV6-1 to TRBJ1-2, with a tentative D call TRBD1 (6 bases). V gave up 5 bases and J gave up 4 bases, with 17 bases separating them. The CDR3 sequence is 15 residues long. Germline CDR1 is MNHNS and CDR2 is SASEGT. This CDR3 is CASSTDQTGLYGYTF. The CDR3 region has the DNA TGTGCCAGCAGTACCGATCAAACAGGGCTCTATGGCTACACCTTC.

This clone came up once. The chain carries TRBV7-4 and TRBJ2-2; perhaps TRBD2 as D (5 bases). The CDR3 consists of 13 residues. Trimming removed 5 bases at V and 7 bases at J, with 11 bases between. Germline loops: CDR1 SGHVT, CDR2 SQSDAQ. CDR3 protein: CASSQDLSGELFF. The CDR3 nucleotides are TGTGCCAGCAGCCAGGACTTAAGCGGGGAGCTGTTTTTT.

The chain carries TRBV6-5 and TRBJ2-1; TRBD2 aligns across 11 bases. Trimming removed 7 bases from V and 7 bases from J; junction bases left unmatched: 6. This CDR3 comprises 14 residues. Germline V gene sequence: CDR1 MNHEY, CDR2 SVGAGI. The CDR3 DNA sequence: TGTGCCAGCAAGATGCCTAGCGGGAGGAATGAGCAGTTCTTC. Translating gives CASKMPSGRNEQFF.

The chain recombines TRBV6-5 with TRBJ2-3; perhaps D is TRBD1 or TRBD2 (5 bases each). The germline V gene has CDR1 MNHEY and CDR2 SVGAGI. V shed 6 bases and J shed 0 bases, with 13 bases lying between them. This CDR3 has 15 amino acids. This CDR3 is CASSLLGGSTDTQYF. As DNA, the CDR3 is TGTGCCAGCAGCCTACTTGGGGGAAGCACAGATACGCAGTATTTT.

The V call is TRBV7-3, the J call TRBJ2-1; 11 bases line up with TRBD2. The J segment lost 5 bases and the V segment lost 5 bases, leaving 8 bases of the junction unmatched. CDR1 and CDR2 (germline): SGHTA, FQGTGA. CDR3 length: 16 residues. CDR3 protein: CASSGTGTSGNNEQFF. As DNA, the CDR3 is TGTGCCAGCAGCGGAACCGGGACTAGCGGAAACAATGAGCAGTTCTTC.

The CDR3 DNA is TGTGCCAGTAGTACCACTGGTCACCAAGAGACCCAGTACTTC. Translated, it gives CASSTTGHQETQYF. The J gene is TRBJ2-5, the V gene TRBV19; the D is unclear. CDR3 size: 14 residues. V was pared by 4 bases and J by 0 bases, with 9 bases between. CDR1 and CDR2 (germline): LNHDA, SQIVND (reference sequence).

The chain combines TRBV15 with TRBJ1-5; D gene unclear. Looked up from germline, CDR1 is LNHNV and CDR2 is YYDKDF (reference sequence). The V gene lost 3 bases and the J gene lost 5 bases, with 8 bases spanning the gap. The CDR3 extends over 13 amino acids. The DNA for the CDR3 is TGTGCCACCAGCAGTGAGGGTTATCAGCCCCAGCATTTT. Its translation: CATSSEGYQPQHF.

This clone was counted a few times. The chain combines TRBV28 with TRBJ2-7; D may match TRBD1 or TRBD2 (5 bases each). CDR1 and CDR2 (germline): MDHEN, SYDVKM. CDR3 length: 15 residues. V was clipped by 7 bases and J by 3 bases, with 19 bases between them. CDR3 sequence reads: CASKKGPMVYYEQYF. Written as DNA, the CDR3 is TGTGCCAGCAAGAAGGGACCGATGGTCTACTACGAGCAGTACTTC.

V and J are TRBV11-3 and TRBJ1-1; possible D gene TRBD1, 5 bases. Germline lookup yields CDR1 SGHNT and CDR2 YENEEA. The CDR3 sequence is 13 residues long. The V and J ends lost 2 bases and 6 bases respectively, with 10 bases between them. The CDR3 DNA reads TGTGCCAGCAGCTTATCGGGGGTTCCTGAAGCTTTCTTT. It translates to CASSLSGVPEAFF.

This clone was seen a few times. The V call is TRBV5-4, the J call TRBJ2-1; 8 nucleotides match TRBD1. The V and J ends lost 9 bases and 5 bases, in that order; junction bases with no gene match: 7. The germline V gene encodes CDR1 SGHNT and CDR2 YYREEE (reference sequence). The CDR3 contains 13 residues. CDR3 in DNA: TGTGCCAATGGACAGGGTCTCGACAATGAGCAGTTCTTC. Encoded protein: CANGQGLDNEQFF.

The V gene is TRBV28, the J gene TRBJ1-2; D might be TRBD1 (6 bases). The V end lost 6 bases, the J end lost 6 bases, and 14 bases lay between the germline ends. The CDR3 consists of 13 residues. Germline CDR1 reads MDHEN; CDR2 reads SYDVKM. CDR3 protein: CASRLPGVNGYTF. Here the CDR3 DNA reads TGTGCCAGCAGGCTTCCAGGGGTGAATGGCTACACCTTC.

This clone has only one observation. The same CDR3 arises from other DNA sequences in this sample as well. The chain couples TRBV5-1 to TRBJ2-1, with unresolved D. The CDR3 is made up of 12 amino acids. V was trimmed by 2 bases and J by 8 bases, leaving 8 bases between them. Germline lookup yields CDR1 SGHRS and CDR2 YFSETQ. The DNA for the CDR3 is TGCGCCAGCAGCTTCGCTGGCGATGAGCAGTTCTTC. Protein product: CASSFAGDEQFF.